A selection of T cell receptor beta chains follows, all from one sample in a study of metastatic and nonmetastatic thyroid tumors. TCRdb used MiXCR to call clones anew from the PCR reads. The profile shows approximately 3,000 clones, about 38% of them singletons. Sequencing was performed on tumor tissue. These receptors all stem from a female donor with papillary thyroid cancer or a benign thyroid nodule (not recorded which). Some clones in this sample may be carry-over from other donors' samples. The conserved cysteine and the conserved F or W are not part of the CDR3 here. Clone size is not always given. Where it is, it says once, few, many or a class for expanded clones.

J | V | size | CDR3
TRBJ2-7 | TRBV7-2 | NA | ASSLAGGALSYEQY
TRBJ1-5 | TRBV28 | few | AVESGSNQPQH
TRBJ1-2 | TRBV9 | few | ASSQEDGGYT
TRBJ1-6 | TRBV5-1 | NA | ASSEGIDSPLH
TRBJ2-2 | TRBV19 | few | ASSQGTSGELF
TRBJ2-7 | TRBV6-2/TRBV6-3 | NA | ASKSKNFDREQY
TRBJ2-7 | TRBV2 | few | ASSDSRLTYEQY
TRBJ2-5 | TRBV2 | NA | ASSEIATETQY
TRBJ2-5 | TRBV3-1 | NA | ASSLDSATGETQY
TRBJ2-7 | TRBV3-1 | NA | ASSQGGTSGDRY
TRBJ1-1 | TRBV6-1 | NA | ASRNPGVEAF
TRBJ2-3 | TRBV12-3/TRBV12-4 | NA | ASTLGWGRVPTTQY
TRBJ2-4 | TRBV7-9 | NA | ASSSGTSLGNIQY
TRBJ2-7 | TRBV2 | NA | ASSQQGVTSYEQY
TRBJ1-2 | TRBV5-1 | NA | ASRQDRDYGYT
TRBJ2-7 | TRBV6-2/TRBV6-3 | NA | ASRTSTIYEQY
TRBJ2-1 | TRBV2 | few | VSNGGLSYNEQF
TRBJ2-7 | TRBV6-1 | few | ASRGSSPYEQY
TRBJ1-2 | TRBV12-5 | few | ASGLVLSGYT
TRBJ2-2 | TRBV24-1 | few | ATSDLRDTGELF
TRBJ2-1 | TRBV29-1 | few | SVLRPRGSSYNEQF
TRBJ2-1 | TRBV6-2/TRBV6-3 | NA | ASRPQGSGYNEQF
TRBJ1-2 | TRBV28 | few | ASSLYSADRRGYT
TRBJ2-7 | TRBV6-2/TRBV6-3 | few | ASRKPGVLGSYEQY
TRBJ2-5 | TRBV6-1 | few | ASRSTSGSWSQY
TRBJ1-1 | TRBV28 | few | ASTPGRMNTEAF
TRBJ2-7 | TRBV28 | few | ASSWTPNRGGVEQY
TRBJ2-7 | TRBV12-3/TRBV12-4 | few | ASSLGAGVVEQY
TRBJ1-2 | TRBV18 | NA | ASSPPNKGYGYT
TRBJ1-5 | TRBV19 | large | ASSELQGDQPQH
TRBJ2-7 | TRBV6-1 | NA | ASSATGLGQYEQY
TRBJ1-2 | TRBV6-5 | NA | ASSTGTSLKGYGYT
TRBJ2-3 | TRBV28 | NA | ASSLEGLARTDTQY
TRBJ1-1 | TRBV5-4 | NA | ASSLTDMNTEAF
TRBJ1-3 | TRBV6-1 | few | ASSDGGSGNTIY
TRBJ1-1 | TRBV10-3 | NA | AISADRGAF